This T cell receptor beta chain was found in a study of CD8+ T cells in alopecia areata. The study's findings and limits: When scalp samples are sequenced, resident alphabeta T cells of normal skin are also captured. Researchers report lesional scalp, most notably alopecia totalis/universalis, outstripped normal scalp in clonality. Clarity of TCR sharing across patients fell short of that in mice, possibly HLA-related.

It was cDNA, reverse transcribed from extracted RNA, that served as the sequencing template. Only in-frame clones appear in the TCRdb table, and some are missing; sequencing was by immunoSEQ multiplex PCR. The data hold roughly 120,000 clones, with approximately 58% observed a single time. Of note for this clone: Its antigen is not identified.

This CDR3 is built from 15 residues. Germline assignment: CDR1 SNHLY and CDR2 FYNNEI. The V end was cut by 8 bases, the J end by 1 base, with 16 bases between. Material: CD4+ T cells sorted from blood. The sequence derives from a human donor in good health. This chain connects TRBV2 to TRBJ2-3; unclear D gene. CDR3 region: CASQELAAGTDTQYF. The CDR3 DNA sequence: TGTGCCAGCCAAGAACTTGCAGCAGGCACAGATACGCAGTATTTT.